One and the same sample provided the 24 T cell receptor beta chains below, sequenced in a study of CD8 T cells in Susac syndrome. When the RNA was reverse transcribed, random hexamers were used with an input of 0.5 to 1 ug. TCRdb re-derived calls from the immunoSEQ multiplex PCR reads in MiXCR, one entry per CDR3 protein. The table records approximately 190,000 distinct CDR3 sequences, approximately 96% of them present only once. The sample consisted of CD4+ T cells from PBMCs. The origin of the receptors is a human donor with Susac syndrome.

This chain joins TRBV19 and TRBJ1-4; tentative D call: TRBD1 (6 bases). The CDR3 has 14 residues. CDR1 and CDR2 from the germline V gene are LNHDA and SQIVND (reference sequence). Trimming removed 7 bases from V and 2 bases from J, with 11 bases in between. The CDR3 here is CASNLGATNEKLFF. CDR3 in DNA: TGTGCCAGTAATCTGGGGGCGACTAATGAAAAACTGTTTTTT.

V gene TRBV12-3 or TRBV12-4 combines with J gene TRBJ2-1; D call uncertain. Trimming took off 3 bases at V and 7 bases at J, with 4 bases between the two ends. The CDR3 runs to 11 residues. The CDR3 region is CASSFMNEQFF. The DNA for the CDR3 is TGTGCCAGCAGTTTTATGAATGAGCAGTTCTTC.

The J gene is TRBJ1-2, the V gene TRBV20-1; maybe TRBD1 (6 bases). V was trimmed by 5 bases and J by 7 bases, leaving 8 bases between them. The CDR3 is made up of 10 amino acids. From germline, CDR1 is DFQATT and CDR2 SNEGSKA (reference sequence). The CDR3 nucleotides read TGCAGTGCTGGACAGTCTGGCTACACCTTC. This sequence encodes CSAGQSGYTF.

V gene TRBV7-8 combines with J gene TRBJ2-5, with 7 nucleotides matching TRBD2. With 0 bases clipped from V and 2 bases from J, the junction kept 6 bases outside the gene matches. The CDR3 covers 16 residues. Germline V gene data show CDR1 as SGHVS and CDR2 as FQNEAQ. CDR3 loop: CASSLAGGEGQETQYF. As DNA, the CDR3 is TGTGCCAGCAGCTTAGCGGGGGGGGAAGGGCAAGAGACCCAGTACTTC.

The chain links TRBV20-1 to TRBJ2-5; D possibly matches TRBD1 or TRBD2 (6 bases each). Germline CDR1 reads DFQATT; CDR2 reads SNEGSKA (reference sequence). The CDR3 has 13 amino acids. V lost 6 bases and J lost 4, with 15 bases in between. The CDR3 loop is CSAGGYGGETQYF. Written as DNA, the CDR3 is TGCAGTGCAGGGGGGTATGGCGGAGAGACCCAGTACTTC.

The rearrangement links TRBV6-5 to TRBJ1-5, with D possibly matching TRBD1 (5 bases). The CDR3 is 17 residues long. Germline loops: CDR1 MNHEY, CDR2 SVGAGI. Trimming removed 0 bases at V and 4 bases at J, with 16 bases between. CDR3 protein: CASSYSSGRQGNQPQHF. The CDR3 coding sequence is TGTGCCAGCAGTTACTCTTCGGGGCGGCAGGGAAATCAGCCCCAGCATTTT.

The V and J genes are TRBV29-1 and TRBJ2-5; 8 nucleotides match TRBD1. Germline CDR1 and CDR2: SQVTM and ANQGSEA. CDR3 length equals 15 residues. The trim removed 4 bases at V and 4 bases at J, leaving 11 bases unmatched. CDR3 protein: CSVVTGTGALETQYF. For the CDR3, the DNA is TGCAGCGTTGTTACCGGGACAGGAGCCCTAGAGACCCAGTACTTC.

The rearrangement uses TRBV25-1 and TRBJ1-5, with 10 bases matching TRBD1. This CDR3 has 15 residues. Per germline, CDR1 MGHDK and CDR2 SYGVNS. J gave up 3 bases and V 3 bases, and 2 bases lay outside the gene matches. The CDR3: CASSDGQGVNQPQHF. In nucleotides, the CDR3 is TGTGCCAGCAGTGATGGACAGGGGGTCAATCAGCCCCAGCATTTT.

The rearrangement uses TRBV30 and TRBJ1-6; tentative D call: TRBD1 (5 bases). From germline, CDR1 is GTSNPN and CDR2 SVGIG (reference sequence). The CDR3 covers 14 residues. Between the trimmed V and J ends, which lost 0 bases and 7 bases, there was a span of 10 bases. The CDR3 nucleotides are TGTGCCTGGAGTGTACCTCGGGGGAATTCACCCCTCCACTTT. This encodes CAWSVPRGNSPLHF. The full variable domain, in which reference TRBV30 and TRBJ1-6 provide the parts outside the CDR3, is SQTIHQWPATLVQPVGSPLSLECTVEGTSNPNLYWYRQAAGRGLQLLFYSVGIGQISSEVPQNLSASRPQDRQFILSSKKLLLSDSGFYLCAWSVPRGNSPLHFGNGTRLTVT.

J is TRBJ1-5 and V is TRBV12-3 or TRBV12-4; D is ambiguous. Between the trimmed V and J ends, which lost 2 bases and 5 bases, there was a span of 7 bases. This CDR3 has 13 residues. The CDR3 DNA is TGTGCCAGCAGTTTAATGATGGATCAGCCCCAGCATTTT. It yields the protein CASSLMMDQPQHF.

V and J are TRBV6-2 or TRBV6-3 and TRBJ2-7; D is unclear. This CDR3 comprises 14 residues. V was pared by 2 bases and J by 0 bases, with 8 bases between. Germline loops: CDR1 MNHEY, CDR2 SVGEGT. In DNA form, the CDR3 reads TGTGCCAGCAGTTACATAAGCCTCTCCTACGAGCAGTACTTC. As protein: CASSYISLSYEQYF.

The chain has TRBV4-3 and TRBJ2-3, with 14 bases lining up with TRBD2. CDR3 length: 18 amino acids. Unmatched junction bases numbered 6, after V lost 0 bases and J lost 4 bases. Germline V gene data show CDR1 as LGHNA and CDR2 as YSLEER. The DNA for the CDR3 is TGCGCCAGCAGCCAAGATCCCCCGACTAGCGGGGGGGCAGATACGCAGTATTTT. It specifies CASSQDPPTSGGADTQYF.

The J gene is TRBJ1-2, the V gene TRBV30; D unclear. The CDR3 runs to 13 residues. Per germline, CDR1 GTSNPN and CDR2 SVGIG (reference sequence). Between the trimmed V and J ends, which lost 3 bases and 0 bases, there was a span of 8 bases. The CDR3 bases are TGTGCCTGGAGGGTCCAGGCTAACTATGGCTACACCTTC. Its protein is CAWRVQANYGYTF. The variable domain in full, with the rest retrieved from reference TRBV30 and TRBJ1-2, is SQTIHQWPATLVQPVGSPLSLECTVEGTSNPNLYWYRQAAGRGLQLLFYSVGIGQISSEVPQNLSASRPQDRQFILSSKKLLLSDSGFYLCAWRVQANYGYTFGSGTRLTVV.

The chain joins TRBV20-1 to TRBJ2-5; D is possibly TRBD1 (5 bases). CDR1 and CDR2 from the germline V gene are DFQATT and SNEGSKA (reference sequence). The V end was cut by 8 bases, the J end by 2 bases, with 18 bases between. The CDR3 loop spans 14 amino acids. The CDR3 loop reads CSLPGFPTQETQYF. The DNA of the CDR3 is TGCAGTCTTCCAGGGTTCCCCACACAAGAGACCCAGTACTTC.

In its sample, this clonotype was seen once. V usage is TRBV6-2 or TRBV6-3 and J usage is TRBJ2-7, with 7 bases matching TRBD2. V was clipped by 7 bases and J by 0 bases; unmatched bases: 6. This CDR3 is 14 amino acids long. CDR1 and CDR2 from the germline V gene are MNHEY and SVGEGT. The CDR3 nucleotides are TGTGCCAGCATGATCGGCGGGGGCTCCTACGAGCAGTACTTC. This codes for CASMIGGGSYEQYF.

The V call is TRBV3-1, the J call TRBJ2-3, with 7 positions matching TRBD2. There are 15 residues in the CDR3. After removal of 4 bases from V and 5 bases from J, the junction contained 9 bases not matched to a gene. Germline assignment: CDR1 LGHDT and CDR2 YNNKEL (reference sequence). CDR3 sequence: CASSRGGLQIDTQYF. In DNA, the CDR3 is TGTGCCAGCAGCCGCGGGGGATTGCAAATAGATACGCAGTATTTT.

This rearrangement joins TRBV6-1 to TRBJ2-1, with 9 bases that match TRBD1. Germline CDR1 MNHNS, CDR2 SASEGT. The junction had 11 bases not matched to a gene; V was cut back by 6 bases and J by 5 bases. The CDR3 consists of 16 residues. The CDR3 bases are TGTGCCAGCAGAACAATTCGGGACAGGGAGAACAATGAGCAGTTCTTC. This gives the protein CASRTIRDRENNEQFF.

V and J are TRBV11-2 and TRBJ2-3, with D perhaps being TRBD1 or TRBD2 (5 bases each). The germline V gene encodes CDR1 SGHAT and CDR2 FQNNGV. The CDR3 runs to 16 residues. V was pared by 5 bases and J by 0 bases, with 15 bases between. DNA of the CDR3: TGTGCCAGCAGCGCAGCGGTGAGGGGTAGCACAGATACGCAGTATTTT. Translated: CASSAAVRGSTDTQYF.

V usage is TRBV12-3 or TRBV12-4 and J usage is TRBJ1-4; D unclear. Trimming stripped 1 base from V and 7 bases from J, with 7 bases between. This CDR3 is built from 13 residues. The CDR3 protein is CASSLGASEKLFF. Here the CDR3 DNA reads TGTGCCAGCAGTTTAGGCGCCAGTGAAAAACTGTTTTTT.

This CDR3 reads CATSDRASDTQYF. DNA of the CDR3: TGTGCCACCAGTGATCGGGCCTCGGATACGCAGTATTTT. The genes are TRBV24-1 and TRBJ2-3; no clear D gene. Trimming removed 3 bases from V and 6 bases from J, with 9 bases in between. Germline lookup yields CDR1 KGHDR and CDR2 SFDVKD. The CDR3 runs 13 residues.

This chain connects TRBV12-3 or TRBV12-4 to TRBJ2-3; 8 positions agree with TRBD2. V lost 5 bases and J lost 0; bases outside the gene matches: 7. The CDR3 is 16 residues long. CDR3 DNA sequence: TGTGCCAGCAGTCGGCGGACTAGCAGTAGCACAGATACGCAGTATTTT. The encoded protein is CASSRRTSSSTDTQYF.

For the CDR3, the DNA is TGTGCCTGGAGTTCGGGGGGGAACTATGGCTACACCTTC. Translation gives CAWSSGGNYGYTF. The chain carries TRBV30 and TRBJ1-2, with TRBD1 as a possible D gene (5 bases). The germline gives CDR1 GTSNPN, CDR2 SVGIG (reference sequence). Trimming took off 2 bases at V and 2 bases at J, with 9 bases between the two ends. The CDR3 extends over 13 amino acids.

The chain carries TRBV5-4 and TRBJ1-1, with 10 bases lining up with TRBD1. The CDR3 extends over 14 amino acids. In germline, CDR1 is SGHNT, CDR2 YYREEE (reference sequence). V trimming: 3 bases; J trimming: 4 bases; junction bases outside the gene matches: 3. The CDR3 loop is CASSWDRGSTEAFF. The CDR3 nucleotides read TGTGCCAGCAGCTGGGACAGGGGCAGCACTGAAGCTTTCTTT.

The chain is built from TRBV2 and TRBJ2-1, with 7 nucleotides matching TRBD2. Germline values: CDR1 SNHLY, CDR2 FYNNEI. V lost 7 bases and J lost 8; bases outside the gene matches: 14. The CDR3 is made up of 15 amino acids. The CDR3 region is CASMGGLYTRDEQFF. The DNA of the CDR3 is TGTGCCAGCATGGGAGGGCTCTACACTCGCGATGAGCAGTTCTTC. The variable domain in full, with the rest retrieved from reference TRBV2 and TRBJ2-1, is EPEVTQTPSHQVTQMGQEVILRCVPISNHLYFYWYRQILGQKVEFLVSFYNNEISEKSEIFDDQFSVERPDGSNFTLKIRSTKLEDSAMYFCASMGGLYTRDEQFFGPGTRLTVL.